Shown below are 14 T cell receptor beta chains from a single sample sequenced in a study of shared clonotypes between healthy human individuals (TCRdb year 2020). Libraries were prepared through the immunoSEQ multiplex PCR assay. TCRdb retrieved this table from immuneACCESS and kept in-frame rearrangements only. Not all clones are present; in checked studies, unresolved V genes account for under half, and no reason is known for the remainder. Here the sample has around 600,000 clones; 85% to 95% occur a single time. The ten largest clones capture around 0.12% of the sample. CD8 naive samples consisted of CD45RO-negative cells that were positively selected for CCR7, yielding a CD45RA+CCR7+ population without TemRA cells. The specimen was naive CD8+ T cells sorted from blood. The cell subset or site label for this specimen denotes: CD45RA+CCR7+. These receptors all stem from a woman younger than 45 in good health.

As to this clone: Other DNA sequences within the sample encode an identical CDR3. The rearrangement links TRBV29-1 to TRBJ2-7; D is ambiguous. The CDR3 totals 11 residues. Trimming removed 2 bases at V and 3 bases at J, with 5 bases between. CDR1 SQVTM and CDR2 ANQGSEA come from the germline V gene. The CDR3 bases are TGCAGCGTTGAAATTGGCTACGAGCAGTACTTC. This codes for CSVEIGYEQYF.

The chain joins TRBV29-1 to TRBJ2-7; D is perhaps TRBD1 (6 bases). Germline V CDR1 and CDR2: SQVTM, ANQGSEA. The CDR3 loop spans 13 amino acids. Trimming pared 5 bases from V and 3 bases from J, leaving 14 bases between. This CDR3 is CSVRDMVNYEQYF. CDR3 coding DNA: TGCAGCGTTAGGGACATGGTGAACTACGAGCAGTACTTC.

The chain has TRBV7-8 and TRBJ2-1; TRBD2 is a possible D gene (5 bases). V gave up 0 bases and J gave up 8 bases, with 11 bases separating them. The CDR3 runs to 14 residues. Per the germline V gene, CDR1 is SGHVS and CDR2 is FQNEAQ. The CDR3 spells CASSLAGIGDEQFF. CDR3 in DNA: TGTGCCAGCAGCTTAGCGGGGATCGGGGATGAGCAGTTCTTC.

This clone occurred once. V gene TRBV19 combines with J gene TRBJ2-5, with TRBD2 as a possible D gene (5 bases). The DNA matches TRBJ2-7 better at its end, which makes the J call doubtful. The CDR3 length is 14 residues. Germline CDR1 reads LNHDA; CDR2 reads SQIVND (reference sequence). The chain's CDR3 is CASSIIPGSDEQYF. In DNA, the CDR3 is TGTGCCAGTAGTATAATTCCGGGGTCAGACGAGCAGTACTTC.

The genes are TRBV30 and TRBJ2-7, with 10 positions matching TRBD2. The CDR3 has 16 amino acids. CDR1 is GTSNPN, CDR2 SVGIG, per germline (reference sequence). J was trimmed by 1 base and V by 2 bases; bases with no gene match: 8. The CDR3 reads CAWSSPEREGSYEQYF. CDR3 nucleotide sequence: TGTGCCTGGAGTTCCCCGGAGCGGGAGGGGTCCTACGAGCAGTACTTC.

This chain joins TRBV7-8 and TRBJ2-7; 7 bases map to TRBD2. Germline V gene lookup returns CDR1 SGHVS and CDR2 FQNEAQ. J was trimmed by 4 bases and V by 5 bases; bases with no gene match: 14. The CDR3 has 16 residues. CDR3 sequence reads: CASSGGMAGVLYEQYF. CDR3 DNA sequence: TGTGCCAGCAGCGGGGGGATGGCGGGAGTATTGTACGAGCAGTACTTC.

This clone came up a few times. Different DNA sequences within this sample yield the same CDR3. The V gene is TRBV5-4, the J gene TRBJ1-4; no reliable D call. Germline V gene lookup returns CDR1 SGHNT and CDR2 YYREEE (reference sequence). V lost 0 bases, J lost 4 bases, and 4 bases lay in between. The CDR3 has 13 amino acids. CDR3 region: CASSLESNEKLFF. The CDR3 DNA reads TGTGCCAGCAGCTTGGAAAGTAATGAAAAACTGTTTTTT.

The chain recombines TRBV28 with TRBJ2-3, with 9 bases lining up with TRBD2. This CDR3 is built from 15 residues. The V gene end was trimmed by 6 bases and the J gene end by 6 bases; junction bases not matched to a gene: 10. Germline-derived CDR1 and CDR2 are MDHEN and SYDVKM. The CDR3 sequence is CASSTNSGSPDTQYF. The CDR3 nucleotides are TGTGCCAGCAGCACTAATAGCGGGAGTCCGGATACGCAGTATTTT.

The table lists this clone with a count of one. This rearrangement joins TRBV19 to TRBJ2-7, with a possible D match to TRBD1 (5 bases). CDR3 length: 14 residues. In germline, CDR1 is LNHDA, CDR2 SQIVND (reference sequence). The germline V and J ends were trimmed by 5 bases and 7 bases, with 18 bases remaining between them. CDR3 sequence reads: CASSATPGFAEQYF. The CDR3 DNA follows: TGTGCCAGTAGTGCTACTCCAGGGTTTGCGGAGCAGTACTTC.

This chain links TRBV15 with TRBJ2-1; TRBD2 matches 9 bases. This CDR3 contains 14 residues. V lost 0 bases and J lost 10; bases outside the gene matches: 4. The germline CDR1 and CDR2 sequences are LNHNV and YYDKDF (reference sequence). Here the CDR3 reads CATSREIAGEEQFF. The CDR3 nucleotides read TGTGCCACCAGCAGAGAGATAGCGGGGGAGGAGCAGTTCTTC.

The chain is built from TRBV28 and TRBJ2-7, with unresolved D. This CDR3 comprises 14 residues. CDR1 MDHEN and CDR2 SYDVKM come from the germline V gene. Trimming took 5 bases from V and 4 from J, leaving 15 bases between them. For the CDR3, the DNA is TGTGCCAGCAGTACTACCTGGCGAAGTTACGAGCAGTACTTC. Its translation is CASSTTWRSYEQYF.

J is TRBJ2-3 and V is TRBV29-1; D is unresolved. The germline gives CDR1 SQVTM, CDR2 ANQGSEA. Trimming took off 7 bases at V and 2 bases at J, with 13 bases between the two ends. The CDR3 is 13 residues long. The CDR3 region has the DNA TGCAGCGGATGGCCTTATAACACAGATACGCAGTATTTT. Its protein is CSGWPYNTDTQYF.

The chain couples TRBV7-9 to TRBJ1-2; D may be TRBD1 (5 bases). Germline V lookup: CDR1 SEHNR, CDR2 FQNEAQ (reference sequence). This CDR3 comprises 12 residues. Between the trimmed V and J ends, which lost 3 bases and 7 bases, there was a span of 9 bases. Written as DNA, the CDR3 is TGTGCCAGCAGCTTGGGGGGGTTTGGCTACACCTTC. Translated, it gives CASSLGGFGYTF.

This chain links TRBV7-9 with TRBJ2-7, with D possibly being TRBD1 (5 bases). V was pared by 1 base and J by 1 base, with 11 bases between. This CDR3 region has 15 residues. Germline values: CDR1 SEHNR, CDR2 FQNEAQ (reference sequence). The CDR3 spells CASSLGSQGSYEQYF. CDR3 nucleotides: TGTGCCAGCAGCTTAGGGTCGCAGGGATCCTACGAGCAGTACTTC.